The rows below give T cell receptor beta chains drawn from one sample of a study of cytotoxic CD8 clonotypes in ibrutinib-treated CLL. Clones were read by immunoSEQ multiplex PCR, and TCRdb kept only the in-frame ones, dropping some. This sample has 110,000 to 150,000 clones, with roughly 83% found just once. The sample in question was PBMCs, obtained after 12 months of ibrutinib treatment. These receptors came from a human donor with chronic lymphocytic leukemia. CDR3s include the opening cysteine and the closing phenylalanine or tryptophan. D genes are given only for firm matches. Only part of the rows carry a size: once, few, many, or a class if the clone is expanded.

V gene	D gene	CDR3 length	J gene	clone size	CDR3 protein	CDR3 DNA
TRBV5-4	TRBD2	18	TRBJ2-2	NA	CASSPGLAGGLGTGELFF	TGTGCCAGCAGCCCGGGACTAGCGGGAGGTTTAGGTACCGGGGAGCTGTTTTTT
TRBV15	NA	14	TRBJ1-5	NA	CATSRDRVSQPQHF	TGTGCCACCAGCAGAGATAGGGTTTCTCAGCCCCAGCATTTT
TRBV11-2	NA	13	TRBJ1-3	few	CASRTVAGNTIYF	TGTGCCAGCAGGACAGTAGCCGGAAACACCATATATTTT
TRBV6-5	NA	14	TRBJ1-1	once	CASRSRDGNTEAFF	TGTGCCAGCAGGTCCAGGGATGGGAACACTGAAGCTTTCTTT
TRBV15	TRBD2	18	TRBJ2-1	NA	CATSRSSLAGGGGYEQFF	TGTGCCACCAGCAGATCATCTCTAGCGGGAGGAGGTGGGTATGAGCAGTTCTTC
TRBV5-1	NA	13	TRBJ2-5	NA	CASSLGSEETQYF	TGCGCCAGCAGCTTGGGCTCAGAAGAGACCCAGTACTTC
TRBV6-5	NA	15	TRBJ2-1	NA	CASRGPWGIYAEQFF	TGTGCCAGCAGAGGACCGTGGGGAATATACGCTGAGCAGTTCTTC
TRBV4-3	NA	17	TRBJ2-2	NA	CASSQDSPARRTGELFF	TGCGCCAGCAGCCAAGATTCGCCGGCCCGAAGGACCGGGGAGCTGTTTTTT
TRBV10-3	TRBD1	15	TRBJ2-1	NA	CAISESKGAGNEQFF	TGTGCCATCAGTGAGTCGAAGGGGGCCGGGAATGAGCAGTTCTTC
TRBV7-9	NA	15	TRBJ1-5	NA	CASSLGTGTGQPQHF	TGTGCCAGCAGCTTAGGAACGGGAACAGGTCAGCCCCAGCATTTT
TRBV13	NA	14	TRBJ1-1	NA	CASSGGTGRTEAFF	TGTGCCAGCAGCGGCGGAACAGGGAGGACTGAAGCTTTCTTT
TRBV6-5	TRBD1	13	TRBJ2-5	NA	CASSRQGHETQYF	TGTGCCAGCAGCAGACAGGGACATGAGACCCAGTACTTC
TRBV5-4	TRBD2	15	TRBJ2-3	NA	CASSLASGTTDTQYF	TGTGCCAGCAGCCTGGCTAGCGGCACAACAGATACGCAGTATTTT
TRBV10-3	NA	13	TRBJ2-7	few	CAISELGTYEQYF	TGTGCCATCAGTGAGCTAGGTACCTACGAGCAGTACTTC
TRBV6-5	NA	14	TRBJ2-7	NA	CASSYSQGRSEQYF	TGTGCCAGCAGTTACTCGCAGGGGAGAAGCGAGCAGTACTTC
TRBV18	TRBD2	16	TRBJ2-3	NA	CASSPGTSESTDTQYF	TGTGCCAGCTCACCCGGGACTAGCGAAAGCACAGATACGCAGTATTTT
TRBV5-1	TRBD2	19	TRBJ2-5	NA	CASNGRGTSGSRYQETQYF	TGCGCCAGCAACGGACGGGGGACTAGCGGGAGCCGGTACCAAGAGACCCAGTACTTC
TRBV21-1	NA	16	TRBJ2-7	NA	CASSIYPGLAVYEQYF	TGTGCCAGCAGCATTTACCCGGGACTAGCAGTCTACGAGCAGTACTTC
TRBV7-8	TRBD1	14	TRBJ1-2	NA	CASTGTVANYGYTF	TGTGCCAGCACCGGGACAGTAGCTAACTATGGCTACACCTTC
TRBV4-3	NA	14	TRBJ2-1	once	CASSQAGSYNEQFF	TGCGCCAGCAGCCAAGCGGGCTCCTACAATGAGCAGTTCTTC
TRBV4-1	TRBD1	14	TRBJ1-5	NA	CASSRDRQNQPQHF	TGCGCCAGCAGTCGGGACAGACAAAATCAGCCCCAGCATTTT
TRBV18	NA	14	TRBJ2-2	NA	CASSPLRDTGELFF	TGTGCCAGCTCACCACTCCGGGACACCGGGGAGCTGTTTTTT
TRBV19	TRBD1	15	TRBJ1-5	once	CATQVTRGTNQPQHF	TGTGCCACCCAGGTGACCAGGGGGACCAATCAGCCCCAGCATTTT